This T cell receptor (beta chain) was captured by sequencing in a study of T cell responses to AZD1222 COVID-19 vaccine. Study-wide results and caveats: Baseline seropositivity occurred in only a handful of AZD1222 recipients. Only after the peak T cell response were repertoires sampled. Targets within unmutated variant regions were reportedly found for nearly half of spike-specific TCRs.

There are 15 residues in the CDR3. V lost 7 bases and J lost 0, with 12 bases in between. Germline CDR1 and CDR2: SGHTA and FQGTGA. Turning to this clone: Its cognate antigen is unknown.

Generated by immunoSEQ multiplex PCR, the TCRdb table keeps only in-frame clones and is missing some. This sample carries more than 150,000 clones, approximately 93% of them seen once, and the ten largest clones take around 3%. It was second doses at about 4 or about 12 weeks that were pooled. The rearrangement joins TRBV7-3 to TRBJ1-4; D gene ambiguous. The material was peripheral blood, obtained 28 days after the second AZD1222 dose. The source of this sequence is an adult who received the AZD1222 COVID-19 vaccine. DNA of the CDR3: TGTGCCAGCACCACTGCGGCCTCAACTAATGAAAAACTGTTTTTT. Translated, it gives CASTTAASTNEKLFF.